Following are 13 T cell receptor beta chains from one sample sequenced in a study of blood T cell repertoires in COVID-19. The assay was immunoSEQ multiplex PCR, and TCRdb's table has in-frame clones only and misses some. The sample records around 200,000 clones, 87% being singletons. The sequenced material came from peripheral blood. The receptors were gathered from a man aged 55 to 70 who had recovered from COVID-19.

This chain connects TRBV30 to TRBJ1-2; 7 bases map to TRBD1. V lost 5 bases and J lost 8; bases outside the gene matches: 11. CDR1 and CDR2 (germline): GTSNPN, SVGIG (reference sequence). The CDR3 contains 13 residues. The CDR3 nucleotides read TGTGCCTGGGAGGGGGACAGCCCGTCGGGCTACACCTTC. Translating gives CAWEGDSPSGYTF. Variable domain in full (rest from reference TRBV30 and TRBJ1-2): SQTIHQWPATLVQPVGSPLSLECTVEGTSNPNLYWYRQAAGRGLQLLFYSVGIGQISSEVPQNLSASRPQDRQFILSSKKLLLSDSGFYLCAWEGDSPSGYTFGSGTRLTVV.

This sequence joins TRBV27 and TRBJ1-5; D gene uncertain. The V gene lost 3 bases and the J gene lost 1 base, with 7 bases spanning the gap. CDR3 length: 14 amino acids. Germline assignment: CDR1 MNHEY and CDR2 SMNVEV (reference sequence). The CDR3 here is CASSLGGSNQPQHF. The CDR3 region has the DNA TGTGCCAGCAGTTTGGGAGGGAGCAATCAGCCCCAGCATTTT.

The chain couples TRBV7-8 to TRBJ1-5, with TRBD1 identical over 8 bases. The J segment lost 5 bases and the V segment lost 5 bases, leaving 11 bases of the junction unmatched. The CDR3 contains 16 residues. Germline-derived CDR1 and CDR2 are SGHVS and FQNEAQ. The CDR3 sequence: CASSPNDRGVYQPQHF. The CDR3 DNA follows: TGTGCCAGCAGCCCGAATGACAGGGGCGTATATCAGCCCCAGCATTTT.

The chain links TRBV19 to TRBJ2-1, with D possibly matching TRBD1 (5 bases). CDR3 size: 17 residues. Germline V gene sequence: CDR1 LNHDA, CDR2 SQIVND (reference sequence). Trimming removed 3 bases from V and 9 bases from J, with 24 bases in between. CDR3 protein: CASSIQTTGSPLSEQFF. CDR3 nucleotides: TGTGCCAGTAGTATCCAGACCACAGGATCTCCCTTAAGTGAGCAGTTCTTC.

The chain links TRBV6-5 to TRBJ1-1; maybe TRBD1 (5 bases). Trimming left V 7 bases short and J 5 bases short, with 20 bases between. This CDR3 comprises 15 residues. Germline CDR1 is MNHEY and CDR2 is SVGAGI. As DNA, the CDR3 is TGTGCCAGCACGGCGGGGCGACTCAAGGGAACTGAAGCTTTCTTT. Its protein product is CASTAGRLKGTEAFF.

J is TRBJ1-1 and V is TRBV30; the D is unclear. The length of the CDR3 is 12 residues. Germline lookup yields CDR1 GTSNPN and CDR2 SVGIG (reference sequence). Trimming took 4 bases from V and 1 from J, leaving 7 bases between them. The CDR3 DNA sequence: TGTGCCTGGACAGGTCAGAACACTGAAGCTTTCTTT. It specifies CAWTGQNTEAFF.

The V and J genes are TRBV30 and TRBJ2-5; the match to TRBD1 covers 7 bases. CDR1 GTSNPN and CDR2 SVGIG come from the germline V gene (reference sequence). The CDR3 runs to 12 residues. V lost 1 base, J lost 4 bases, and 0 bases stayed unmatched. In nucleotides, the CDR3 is TGTGCCTGGAGTGGACAGGGAGAGACCCAGTACTTC. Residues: CAWSGQGETQYF.

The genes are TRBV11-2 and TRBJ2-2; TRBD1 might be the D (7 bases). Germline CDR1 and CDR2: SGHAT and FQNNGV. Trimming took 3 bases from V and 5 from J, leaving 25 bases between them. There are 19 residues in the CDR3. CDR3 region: CASSFRRAGTAGGTGELFF. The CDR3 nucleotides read TGTGCCAGCAGCTTCAGGAGGGCGGGGACAGCCGGTGGGACCGGGGAGCTGTTTTTT.

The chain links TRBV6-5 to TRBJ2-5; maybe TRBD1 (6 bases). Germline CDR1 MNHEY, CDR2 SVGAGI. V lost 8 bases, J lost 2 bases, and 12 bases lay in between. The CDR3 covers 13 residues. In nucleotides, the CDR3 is TGTGCCAGCTGCTGGACAGCTCAAGAGACCCAGTACTTC. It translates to CASCWTAQETQYF.

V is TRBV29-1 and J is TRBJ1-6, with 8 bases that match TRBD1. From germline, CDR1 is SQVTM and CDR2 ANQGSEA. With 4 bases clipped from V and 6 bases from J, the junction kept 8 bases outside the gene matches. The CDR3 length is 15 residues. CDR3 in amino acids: CSVALDDRGNSPLHF. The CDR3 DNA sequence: TGCAGCGTTGCCCTTGACGACAGGGGTAATTCACCCCTCCACTTT.

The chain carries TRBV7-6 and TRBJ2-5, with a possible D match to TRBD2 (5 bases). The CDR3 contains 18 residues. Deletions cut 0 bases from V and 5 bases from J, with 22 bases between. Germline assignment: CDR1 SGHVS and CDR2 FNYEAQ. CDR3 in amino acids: CASSLAGNEGRAGETQYF. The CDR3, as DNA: TGTGCCAGCAGCTTAGCGGGGAACGAGGGCCGCGCTGGGGAGACCCAGTACTTC. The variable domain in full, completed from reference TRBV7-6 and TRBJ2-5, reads GAGVSQSPRYKVTKRGQDVALRCDPISGHVSLYWYRQALGQGPEFLTYFNYEAQQDKSGLPNDRFSAERPEGSISTLTIQRTEQRDSAMYRCASSLAGNEGRAGETQYFGPGTRLLVL.

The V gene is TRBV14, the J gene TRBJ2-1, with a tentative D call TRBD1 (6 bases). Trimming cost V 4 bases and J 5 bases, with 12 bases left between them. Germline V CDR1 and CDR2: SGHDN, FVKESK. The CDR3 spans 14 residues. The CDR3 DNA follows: TGTGCCAGCAGCCTAGTTTCAGGGGACAATGAGCAGTTCTTC. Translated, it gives CASSLVSGDNEQFF.

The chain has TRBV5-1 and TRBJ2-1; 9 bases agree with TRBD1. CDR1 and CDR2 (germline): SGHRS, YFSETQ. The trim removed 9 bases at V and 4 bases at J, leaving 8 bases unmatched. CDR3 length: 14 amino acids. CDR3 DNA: TGCGCCACGCACCCGGGACAGGGTTACAATGAGCAGTTCTTC. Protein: CATHPGQGYNEQFF.